The TCR beta chain under discussion was sequenced for a study of CXCR3-negative and CXCR3-positive naive CD8 T cells. Germline V gene sequence: CDR1 MNHEY, CDR2 SMNVEV (reference sequence). This CDR3 is 16 amino acids long. Study-wide results and limits: For CXCR3-positive naive cells, TRB CDR3s were more hydrophobic than those of CXCR3-negative naive cells. Researchers reported similar TRBV-TRBJ usage in naive CXCR3-negative and CXCR3-positive cells, though memory differed.

The libraries of TRB cDNA were constructed through 5' RACE using UMI labels. From its re-call of the 5' RACE reads, TCRdb lists each CDR3 protein once, without DNA. The listing contains tens of thousands of distinct CDR3 sequences. Turning to this clonotype: As yet, its antigen is unknown.

Source material: naive CXCR3+ CD8+ T cells from blood. Subset denoted: CD45RO-CCR7+CD27+CD95- naive CD8+ T cells expressing CXCR3 (TNR3+). J is TRBJ2-1 and V is TRBV27; absent DNA, TCRdb's TRBD2 call cannot be checked. This receptor was obtained from a human donor in good health. Some clones in this sample may be carry-over from other donors' samples. CDR3 amino acids: CASSFSGLGGYNEQFF.